This is a list of T cell receptor beta chains from one sample in a study of blood T cell repertoires in COVID-19. Method: immunoSEQ multiplex PCR; TCRdb's copy keeps in-frame clones and lacks some. This sample has about 130,000 clones; roughly four fifths occur once, and the top ten carry 9.7%. Sequencing was performed on peripheral blood. The origin of the receptors is a middle-aged man with active or convalescent COVID-19. Each CDR3 is given with its conserved first and last residue. A D gene is named only where the DNA matches it firmly. Not every row has a clone size; where given, it reads once, few, many or a size class.

cdr3_aa,cdr3_nt,j_call,v_call,d_call,clone_size
CASSFQGTNEKLFF,TGTGCCAGCAGCTTCCAGGGAACTAATGAAAAACTGTTTTTT,TRBJ1-4,TRBV7-2,NA,NA
CASSLRALINYGYTF,TGTGCCAGCAGCTTGCGAGCCTTAATTAACTATGGCTACACCTTC,TRBJ1-2,TRBV5-6,NA,once
CASSLRGSPEWYF,TGTGCCAGCAGCCTCCGCGGGTCCCCCGAGTGGTATTTT,TRBJ2-3,TRBV3-1/TRBV3-2,NA,few
CASSPLGTGGLRETQYF,TGCGCCAGCAGCCCCCTAGGGACAGGGGGGTTACGAGAGACCCAGTACTTC,TRBJ2-5,TRBV5-1,TRBD1,NA
CAIRDGGEDTQYF,TGTGCCATCAGAGACGGAGGAGAAGATACGCAGTATTTT,TRBJ2-3,TRBV10-3,NA,NA
CASSQDREQGAVTGELFF,TGTGCCAGCAGCCAAGATAGGGAACAGGGGGCGGTCACCGGGGAGCTGTTTTTT,TRBJ2-2,TRBV3-1/TRBV3-2,TRBD1,NA
CASSLAVGAGQDEQFF,TGTGCCAGCAGCTTAGCCGTCGGGGCGGGGCAGGATGAGCAGTTCTTC,TRBJ2-1,TRBV11-2,NA,NA
CASRSTPNNSPLHF,TGTGCCAGTCGCAGTACACCCAATAATTCACCCCTCCACTTT,TRBJ1-6,TRBV19,NA,NA
CASSPARDTNEKLFF,TGTGCCAGCAGCCCGGCGAGGGATACTAATGAAAAACTGTTTTTT,TRBJ1-4,TRBV7-9,NA,NA
CASSDRRMNTEAFF,TGTGCCAGCAGCGATCGCAGGATGAACACTGAAGCTTTCTTT,TRBJ1-1,TRBV7-8,NA,NA
CASSPGRGRFANQPQHF,TGTGCCAGCAGCCCGGGGAGGGGTAGGTTCGCAAATCAGCCCCAGCATTTT,TRBJ1-5,TRBV11-2,NA,NA
CASSPMADRGTEAFF,TGTGCCAGCTCACCAATGGCGGATCGTGGCACTGAAGCTTTCTTT,TRBJ1-1,TRBV18,NA,NA
CASTEEAGGHDTQYF,TGTGCCAGCACCGAGGAAGCGGGGGGGCACGATACGCAGTATTTT,TRBJ2-3,TRBV9,TRBD2,NA
CASRQQEIYGYTF,TGTGCCAGCAGGCAACAGGAAATCTATGGCTACACCTTC,TRBJ1-2,TRBV2,NA,few
CASSFPTGHQETQYF,TGTGCCAGCAGCTTCCCGACAGGGCACCAAGAGACCCAGTACTTC,TRBJ2-5,TRBV5-4,TRBD1,NA
CASNERGGWDEQFF,TGTGCCAGCAACGAGCGGGGGGGCTGGGATGAGCAGTTCTTC,TRBJ2-1,TRBV9,TRBD2,NA
CASSFVDSNQPQHF,TGTGCCAGCAGCTTCGTAGATAGCAATCAGCCCCAGCATTTT,TRBJ1-5,TRBV7-2,NA,NA
CASSWDRDNEQFF,TGCGCCAGCAGCTGGGACAGGGACAATGAGCAGTTCTTC,TRBJ2-1,TRBV4-1,TRBD1,many
CASSLDGTGVSPLHF,TGTGCCAGCAGCTTAGACGGGACAGGGGTTTCACCCCTCCACTTT,TRBJ1-6,TRBV11-2,TRBD1,NA
CASSLGTGDTEAFF,TGTGCCAGCAGCTTAGGGACAGGGGACACTGAAGCTTTCTTT,TRBJ1-1,TRBV7-9,TRBD1,few
CASRWTGTEAFF,TGTGCCAGCAGATGGACAGGCACTGAAGCTTTCTTT,TRBJ1-1,TRBV6-5,TRBD1,NA
CASSPQTGFVAEAFF,TGTGCCAGCAGCCCCCAGACAGGGTTCGTGGCTGAAGCTTTCTTT,TRBJ1-1,TRBV7-2,TRBD1,NA
CAVLGPPGVQETQYF,TGTGCCGTCCTGGGGCCTCCGGGGGTCCAAGAGACCCAGTACTTC,TRBJ2-5,TRBV24-1,NA,NA
CASSPVRTGGINEKLFF,TGTGCCAGCTCACCAGTAAGGACAGGGGGGATTAATGAAAAACTGTTTTTT,TRBJ1-4,TRBV18,TRBD1,NA
CASSLAASGGVMDTQYF,TGTGCCAGCAGCTTAGCGGCTAGCGGGGGGGTTATGGATACGCAGTATTTT,TRBJ2-3,TRBV7-2,TRBD2,NA
CASSPGGFGANVLTF,TGTGCCAGCAGCCCTGGGGGGTTTGGGGCCAACGTCCTGACTTTC,TRBJ2-6,TRBV11-3,NA,few
CASSLGVPETQYF,TGCGCCAGCAGCCTAGGAGTCCCAGAGACCCAGTACTTC,TRBJ2-5,TRBV4-1,NA,once
CASTLGQGTYEQYF,TGTGCCAGCACCTTGGGACAGGGAACCTACGAGCAGTACTTC,TRBJ2-7,TRBV7-9,TRBD1,NA
CAIPGQAGEQYF,TGCGCCATTCCGGGACAGGCCGGCGAGCAGTACTTC,TRBJ2-7,TRBV23-1,TRBD1,NA
CAWSVERVRPDTQYF,TGTGCCTGGAGTGTGGAGCGGGTCCGCCCAGATACGCAGTATTTT,TRBJ2-3,TRBV30,NA,NA
CASSRGQENNEQFF,TGTGCCAGCAGCCGGGGACAGGAGAACAATGAGCAGTTCTTC,TRBJ2-1,TRBV3-1/TRBV3-2,TRBD1,once
CASSQGSDGSSIYPLHF,TGTGCCAGCAGCCAGGGATCGGACGGATCCTCGATTTACCCCCTCCACTTT,TRBJ1-6,TRBV7-9,NA,NA
CASSLAFAGSSYNEQFF,TGTGCCAGCAGCTTGGCATTTGCGGGGAGCTCCTACAATGAGCAGTTCTTC,TRBJ2-1,TRBV5-4,NA,NA
CAISLTGEEKLFF,TGTGCCATCAGCCTGACAGGGGAAGAAAAACTGTTTTTT,TRBJ1-4,TRBV10-3,TRBD1,NA
CASSQLGQGEVTGELFF,TGTGCCAGCAGCCAACTCGGACAGGGCGAAGTCACCGGGGAGCTGTTTTTT,TRBJ2-2,TRBV3-1/TRBV3-2,TRBD1,NA
CASSESTGGNSPLHF,TGCGCCAGCAGTGAGTCTACAGGGGGTAATTCACCCCTCCACTTT,TRBJ1-6,TRBV10-1,TRBD1,NA
CASSQAPGNTEAFF,TGTGCCAGCAGCCAAGCCCCAGGGAACACTGAAGCTTTCTTT,TRBJ1-1,TRBV3-1/TRBV3-2,NA,NA
CAISGESSYNEQFF,TGTGCCATCAGCGGGGAGAGCTCCTACAATGAGCAGTTCTTC,TRBJ2-1,TRBV10-3,NA,NA
CASSEQTVNSPLHF,TGTGCCAGCAGTGAACAGACAGTTAATTCACCCCTCCACTTT,TRBJ1-6,TRBV25-1,NA,NA
CATSDLIEQGRVTGSGNTIYF,TGTGCCACCAGTGATTTAATAGAACAGGGAAGGGTCACGGGCTCTGGAAACACCATATATTTT,TRBJ1-3,TRBV24-1,NA,NA
CASGLVDRVHEQYF,TGTGCCAGTGGCCTCGTGGACAGGGTCCACGAGCAGTACTTC,TRBJ2-7,TRBV19,TRBD1,few
CALARDRGGGYTF,TGTGCCTTGGCCCGGGACAGGGGTGGTGGCTACACCTTC,TRBJ1-2,TRBV30,TRBD1,NA
CASSVTGGDFAEQYF,TGTGCCAGCAGCGTCACAGGGGGCGATTTTGCCGAGCAGTACTTC,TRBJ2-7,TRBV7-3,TRBD1,NA
CASSPLADGSYEQYF,TGTGCCAGCTCACCTCTAGCGGACGGCTCCTACGAGCAGTACTTC,TRBJ2-7,TRBV18,TRBD2,NA
CASSPGLAGGPGETQYF,TGTGCCAGCAGCCCAGGACTAGCGGGGGGGCCGGGGGAGACCCAGTACTTC,TRBJ2-5,TRBV11-3,TRBD2,few
CASSLGGVGYEQYF,TGCGCCAGCAGCTTGGGCGGGGTAGGGTACGAGCAGTACTTC,TRBJ2-7,TRBV5-1,NA,NA
CASSHYRTSVNTGELFF,TGTGCCAGCAGCCATTACCGGACTAGCGTGAACACCGGGGAGCTGTTTTTT,TRBJ2-2,TRBV14,TRBD2,medium-sized
CASSLLTDTQYF,TGTGCCAGCAGCCTACTCACAGATACGCAGTATTTT,TRBJ2-3,TRBV7-8,NA,NA
CASSQRSSGRYNEQFF,TGTGCCAGCAGCCAAAGGTCTAGCGGGCGATACAATGAGCAGTTCTTC,TRBJ2-1,TRBV14,TRBD2,NA
CASRAGLYEQYF,TGTGCCAGCAGAGCAGGGTTATACGAGCAGTACTTC,TRBJ2-7,TRBV12-3/TRBV12-4,NA,NA
CASSIRWGPDLREKLFF,TGTGCCAGTAGTATTCGGTGGGGGCCGGATCTCCGGGAAAAACTGTTTTTT,TRBJ1-4,TRBV19,NA,NA